This T cell receptor beta chain is from a study of blood T cell repertoires in COVID-19. Study-level information: There were acute and convalescent COVID-19 samples, and they came from the United States, Italy and Spain. PBMCs, B-cell-depleted T cells, or T cells were the source of the cDNA or gDNA that made up the material.

As originally analysed: Amplifying reference gene primers gave estimates of nucleated cell counts. Sequencing was performed with immunoSEQ multiplex PCR; in TCRdb, only in-frame clones are kept and a portion is missing. The DNA gave D and trimming, while V, J and clone size come from that table. Among 75,000 to 100,000 clones listed, roughly 86% were seen once. The CDR3 has 16 amino acids. Germline V gene lookup returns CDR1 MNHNY and CDR2 SVGAGI (reference sequence). After removal of 5 bases from V and 8 bases from J, the junction contained 10 bases not matched to a gene. This receptor was obtained from a human donor in a cohort sampled during active COVID-19. Input material: peripheral blood. This chain joins TRBV6-6 and TRBJ2-1; 12 bases match TRBD2. Here the CDR3 DNA reads TGTGCCAGCAGTGCAGAACCTAGCGGGAGGGCCGATGAGCAGTTCTTC. It is translated as CASSAEPSGRADEQFF.